The T cell receptor beta chain described here comes from a study of OX40 agonist ivuxolimab in advanced cancers. Study overall: While on treatment, patients had intravenous ivuxolimab at 0.01 to 10 mg/kg every 2 weeks. Participants, roughly 81% male, averaged about 59 years of age, ranging from about 23 to 90. Broader study findings: CD8+ T cells were the subset that, on average, had more expanded clones than CD4+.

This table comes from immunoSEQ multiplex PCR, and its TCRdb copy is limited to in-frame clones, with some not included. The sample includes roughly 27,000 clones, 65% to 90% of them seen just once. The CDR3 contains 14 residues. V was clipped by 0 bases and J by 0 bases, with 5 bases between them. Looked up from germline, CDR1 is SGHVS and CDR2 is FNYEAQ. A note on this clone: Antigen: not known.

The chain employs TRBV7-6 and TRBJ1-1, with a possible D match to TRBD1 (5 bases). The specimen comprised CD4+ or CD8+ T cells sorted from blood, sampled in a trial of the OX40 agonist ivuxolimab. The receptor's source is an adult with an advanced solid tumor such as melanoma, head and neck, liver or kidney cancer. In DNA, the CDR3 is TGTGCCAGCAGCTTAGCAGGGGTGAACACTGAAGCTTTCTTT. Protein: CASSLAGVNTEAFF.